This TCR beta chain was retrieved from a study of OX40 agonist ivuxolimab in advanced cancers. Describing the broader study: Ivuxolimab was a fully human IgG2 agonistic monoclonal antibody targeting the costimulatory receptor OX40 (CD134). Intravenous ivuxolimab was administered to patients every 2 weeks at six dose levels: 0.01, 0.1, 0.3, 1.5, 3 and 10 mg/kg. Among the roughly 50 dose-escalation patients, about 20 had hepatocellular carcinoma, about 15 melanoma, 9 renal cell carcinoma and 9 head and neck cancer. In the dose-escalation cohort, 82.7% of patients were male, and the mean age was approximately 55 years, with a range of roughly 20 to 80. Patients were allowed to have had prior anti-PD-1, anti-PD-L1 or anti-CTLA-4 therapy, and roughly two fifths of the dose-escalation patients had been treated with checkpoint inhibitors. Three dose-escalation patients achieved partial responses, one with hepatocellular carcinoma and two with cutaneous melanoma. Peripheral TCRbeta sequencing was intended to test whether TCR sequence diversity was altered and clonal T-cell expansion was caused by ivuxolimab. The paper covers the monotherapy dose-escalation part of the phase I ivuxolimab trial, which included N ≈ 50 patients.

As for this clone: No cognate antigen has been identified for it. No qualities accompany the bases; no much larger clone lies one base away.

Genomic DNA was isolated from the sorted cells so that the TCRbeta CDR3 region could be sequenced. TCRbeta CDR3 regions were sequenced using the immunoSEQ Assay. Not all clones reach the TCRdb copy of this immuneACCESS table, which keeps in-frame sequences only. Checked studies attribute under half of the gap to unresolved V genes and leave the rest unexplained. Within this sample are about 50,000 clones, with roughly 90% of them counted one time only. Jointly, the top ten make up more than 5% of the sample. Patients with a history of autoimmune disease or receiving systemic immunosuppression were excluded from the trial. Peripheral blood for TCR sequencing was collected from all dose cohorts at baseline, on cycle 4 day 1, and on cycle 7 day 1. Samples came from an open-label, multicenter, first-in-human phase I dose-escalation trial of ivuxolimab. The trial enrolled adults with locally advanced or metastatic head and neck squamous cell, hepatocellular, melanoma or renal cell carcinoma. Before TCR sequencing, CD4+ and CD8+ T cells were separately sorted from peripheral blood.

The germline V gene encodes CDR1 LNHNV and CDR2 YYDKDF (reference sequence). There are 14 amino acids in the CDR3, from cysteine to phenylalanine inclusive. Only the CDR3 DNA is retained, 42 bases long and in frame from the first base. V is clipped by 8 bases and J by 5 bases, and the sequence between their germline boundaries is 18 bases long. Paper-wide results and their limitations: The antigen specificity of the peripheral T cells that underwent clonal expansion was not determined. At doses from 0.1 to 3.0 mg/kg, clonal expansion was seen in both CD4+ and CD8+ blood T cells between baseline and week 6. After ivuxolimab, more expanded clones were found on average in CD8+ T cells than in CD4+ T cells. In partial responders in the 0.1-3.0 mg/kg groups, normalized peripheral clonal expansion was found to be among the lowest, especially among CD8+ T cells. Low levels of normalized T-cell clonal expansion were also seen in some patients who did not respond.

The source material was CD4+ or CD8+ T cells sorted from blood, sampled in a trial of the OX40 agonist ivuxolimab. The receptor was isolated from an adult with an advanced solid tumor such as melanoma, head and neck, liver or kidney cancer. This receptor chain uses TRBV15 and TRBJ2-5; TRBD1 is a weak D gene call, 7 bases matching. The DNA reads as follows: TGTGCCACCTCCCCGACAGGGAGGTCGGAGACCCAGTACTTC. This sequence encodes CATSPTGRSETQYF.